This T cell receptor beta chain was identified in a study of CD8 T cells in ankylosing spondylitis. At least ten counts were recorded for this clonotype. Trimming pared 0 bases from V and 4 bases from J, leaving 8 bases between. Looked up from germline, CDR1 is MNHEY and CDR2 is SVGEGT. The CDR3 consists of 14 residues. TCRdb analysed the 5' RACE reads with MiXCR anew, one entry per CDR3 protein. The table shows 85,000 to 100,000 distinct CDR3 sequences, with over 6.5% occurring only once. This sequence originates from a male donor with ankylosing spondylitis or in good health (not recorded which). The rearrangement joins TRBV6-2 or TRBV6-3 to TRBJ2-3; D possibly uses TRBD1 or TRBD2 (5 bases each). Sequencing was carried out using blood, either unsorted or a sorted T cell fraction (not recorded which). For the CDR3, the DNA is TGTGCCAGCAGTTACTCGAGGGGCCCAGATACGCAGTATTTT. Translating it yields CASSYSRGPDTQYF.